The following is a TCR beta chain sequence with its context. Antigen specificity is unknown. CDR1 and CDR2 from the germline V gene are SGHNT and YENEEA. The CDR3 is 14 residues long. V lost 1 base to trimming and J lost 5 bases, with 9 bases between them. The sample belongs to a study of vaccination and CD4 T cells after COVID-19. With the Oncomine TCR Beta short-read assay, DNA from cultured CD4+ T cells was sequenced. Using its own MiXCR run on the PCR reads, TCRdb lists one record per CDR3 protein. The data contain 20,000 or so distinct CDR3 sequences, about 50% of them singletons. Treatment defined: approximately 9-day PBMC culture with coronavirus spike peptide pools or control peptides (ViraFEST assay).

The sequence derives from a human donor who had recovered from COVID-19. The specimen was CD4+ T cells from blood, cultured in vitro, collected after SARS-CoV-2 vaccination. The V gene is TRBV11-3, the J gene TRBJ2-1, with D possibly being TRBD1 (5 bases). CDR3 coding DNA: TGTGCCAGCAGCTTAGGTGCCAGGGACAATGAGCAGTTCTTC. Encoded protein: CASSLGARDNEQFF.